A single sample is the source of the 13 T cell receptor beta chains below, sequenced in a study of T-cell memory formation after mild COVID-19. TCRdb reprocessed the 5' RACE reads via MiXCR and lists one record per CDR3 protein. This sample yields tens of thousands of distinct CDR3 sequences, of which roughly 25% are seen a single time; under 50% belongs to the top ten. Specimen: PBMCs or a T cell subset sorted from them (not recorded which). These receptors were collected from a man aged 18 to 29 who had mild COVID-19 (a few samples of this study predate the infection). Cell type and time point are not known.

The chain uses TRBV4-2 and TRBJ2-7; TRBD1 is a possible D gene (6 bases). The V gene's germline CDR1 is LGHNA and CDR2 YNFKEQ. The V gene lost 3 bases and the J gene lost 2 bases, with 11 bases spanning the gap. The CDR3 is made up of 14 amino acids. The CDR3 sequence: CASSQDQGTYEQYF. The DNA for the CDR3 is TGTGCCAGCAGCCAGGATCAGGGGACCTACGAGCAGTACTTC.

The chain employs TRBV4-3 and TRBJ1-1; TRBD1 might be the D (5 bases). Trimming pared 1 base from V and 5 bases from J, leaving 14 bases between. CDR3 length: 15 amino acids. CDR1 is LGHNA and CDR2 is YSLEER in the germline V gene. CDR3 nucleotides: TGCGCCAGCAGCCAAGGACAACAGGCGGGGACTGAAGCTTTCTTT. Translated, it gives CASSQGQQAGTEAFF.

This rearrangement joins TRBV7-9 to TRBJ1-2, with D unclear. The CDR3 is 13 residues long. V dropped 5 bases and J dropped 7 bases, with 14 bases sitting between them. Germline loops: CDR1 SEHNR, CDR2 FQNEAQ (reference sequence). The CDR3 spells CASSPDWRLGYTF. The CDR3, as DNA: TGTGCCAGCAGCCCCGACTGGAGACTTGGCTACACCTTC.

The chain employs TRBV4-1 and TRBJ1-2, with D perhaps TRBD1 (5 bases). Germline values: CDR1 MGHRA, CDR2 YSYEKL. With 0 bases removed from V and 4 bases from J, the gap between germline ends came to 6 bases. The CDR3 is 13 residues long. In nucleotides, the CDR3 is TGCGCCAGCAGCCAAGATGGGACCTATGGCTACACCTTC. Its translation: CASSQDGTYGYTF.

This clonotype was observed a handful of times. CDR3 bases: TGCGCCAGCAGCCGGGCAGGTGAGCAGTTCTTC. It is translated as CASSRAGEQFF. The genes are TRBV5-1 and TRBJ2-1, with no clear D. Germline values: CDR1 SGHRS, CDR2 YFSETQ. The CDR3 runs to 11 residues. V shed 4 bases and J shed 9 bases, with 8 bases lying between them.

This clonotype turned up a few times. This chain connects TRBV29-1 to TRBJ1-4; a possible D gene is TRBD1 (5 bases). V shed 3 bases and J shed 8 bases, with 13 bases lying between them. The CDR3 totals 13 residues. The germline CDR1 and CDR2 sequences are SQVTM and ANQGSEA. CDR3 in amino acids: CSVEFHRGEKLFF. CDR3 coding DNA: TGCAGCGTTGAGTTTCATAGGGGCGAAAAACTGTTTTTT.

The gene calls are TRBV7-9 and TRBJ2-2; D gene ambiguous. The CDR3 extends over 14 amino acids. V lost 4 bases and J 4 bases, leaving 10 bases between the germline ends. Looked up from germline, CDR1 is SEHNR and CDR2 is FQNEAQ (reference sequence). The CDR3 sequence: CASSWFSVTGELFF. The CDR3 DNA reads as TGTGCCAGCAGCTGGTTTTCGGTCACCGGGGAGCTGTTTTTT.

This sequence joins TRBV4-2 and TRBJ2-3; unclear D gene. The CDR3 extends over 17 amino acids. Trimming cost V 3 bases and J 4 bases, with 20 bases left between them. From germline, CDR1 is LGHNA and CDR2 YNFKEQ. The CDR3 DNA reads as TGTGCCAGCAGCCACCTATCCTCAAGGGTAAGGGCAGATACGCAGTATTTT. Translation gives CASSHLSSRVRADTQYF.

This clonotype has just a few counts. The gene calls are TRBV5-1 and TRBJ2-1; D unresolved. There are 16 residues in the CDR3. V was cut by 0 bases and J by 3 bases, with 13 bases left in between. Germline V CDR1 and CDR2: SGHRS, YFSETQ. CDR3 in amino acids: CASSLAPGRHYNEQFF. Written as DNA, the CDR3 is TGCGCCAGCAGCTTGGCCCCTGGACGGCACTACAATGAGCAGTTCTTC.

The chain employs TRBV7-2 and TRBJ1-6; D unresolved. There are 12 residues in the CDR3. Germline CDR1 SGHTA, CDR2 FQGNSA. The ends were cut back, 3 bases at V and 8 bases at J, with 5 bases in the middle. The CDR3 DNA is TGTGCCAGCAGCTTCCGGGATTCACCCCTCCACTTT. Protein product: CASSFRDSPLHF.

This clonotype was seen more than once but under ten times. This sequence joins TRBV6-5 and TRBJ1-2; 9 positions match TRBD1. The CDR3 consists of 14 residues. V shed 5 bases and J 6 bases; nucleotides not matched to a gene: 7. Germline V CDR1 and CDR2: MNHEY, SVGAGI. CDR3 sequence reads: CASSPGTGFHGYTF. The CDR3 region has the DNA TGTGCCAGCAGTCCCGGGACAGGGTTTCATGGCTACACCTTC.

The chain carries TRBV12-3 or TRBV12-4 and TRBJ1-2; D is possibly TRBD1 (5 bases). V lost 5 bases to trimming and J lost 7 bases, with 14 bases between them. The CDR3 has 13 residues. The CDR3 reads CASSETRALGYTF. The CDR3 DNA reads as TGTGCCAGCAGTGAGACCAGGGCCCTTGGCTACACCTTC.

The genes are TRBV12-3 or TRBV12-4 and TRBJ2-3; D is possibly TRBD1 (5 bases). CDR3 size: 13 residues. The ends were cut back, 5 bases at V and 4 bases at J, with 10 bases in the middle. The CDR3 DNA reads TGTGCCAGCAGTGCGCAGGGTTCAGATACGCAGTATTTT. It is translated as CASSAQGSDTQYF.